The entry below gives a single TCR beta chain sequence along with its context. Its specificity is not known. The data stem from a study of long-term antiretroviral therapy in people with HIV. Overall study results and limits: An increase in diversity followed ART, yet levels stayed below transplant donor controls.

Investigators performed immunoSEQ version v3.0 at survey level. Data came from immunoSEQ multiplex PCR; TCRdb stores just in-frame clones and leaves some out. The sample contains 20,000 to 30,000 clones, 80% to 85% of which appear only once. Germline-derived CDR1 and CDR2 are SNHLY and FYNNEI. The CDR3 sequence is 14 residues long. J lost 5 bases, V lost 3 bases, and 7 bases had no gene match. This chain joins TRBV2 and TRBJ2-7; 7 bases match TRBD1. The source material was unsorted PBMCs, sampled 4.3 years after starting antiretroviral therapy. The clonotype comes from a man in his thirties or forties with HIV. The CDR3 DNA follows: TGTGCCAGCAGTGACGAGGGGACAGAGGACGAGCAGTACTTC. Its protein product is CASSDEGTEDEQYF.